This is a list of T cell receptor beta chains from one sample in a study of blood T cell repertoires in COVID-19. Sequencing used immunoSEQ multiplex PCR; TCRdb keeps in-frame clones, though not all of them. Among hundreds of thousands of clones listed, approximately 86% were seen once. Sequenced sample: peripheral blood. These receptors all come from a woman in her fifties or sixties with COVID-19, enrolled during active disease. Both conserved end residues are part of each CDR3. The D gene is left open where the match is weak. Expanded clones are given a class, and other clones once, few, many or no size at all.

v_gene	j_gene	abundance	d_gene	CDR3nt	CDR3aa
TRBV7-2	TRBJ1-1	.	TRBD1	TGTGCCAGCAGCTCCGGGACAGCCGGTAGAACTTTCTTT	CASSSGTAGRTFF
TRBV18	TRBJ2-5	.	.	TGTGCCAGCTGGGCTAGACAGGCGATCCAAGAGACCCAGTACTTC	CASWARQAIQETQYF
TRBV24-1	TRBJ1-6	.	.	TGTGCCACCGCTCCCCAGGTAACCTATAATTCACCCCTCCACTTT	CATAPQVTYNSPLHF
TRBV30	TRBJ2-7	.	TRBD1	TGTGCCTGGAGTCGGAGTCCAGGGGGCGCATCCCTTTACGAGCAGTACTTC	CAWSRSPGGASLYEQYF
TRBV18	TRBJ1-3	few	.	TGTGCCAGCTCACCACCCCGCAGGGGAAACACCATATATTTT	CASSPPRRGNTIYF
TRBV27	TRBJ2-7	.	.	TGTGCCAGCAGTTTAAGGACAGACCTATCCTACGAGCAGTACTTC	CASSLRTDLSYEQYF
TRBV7-3	TRBJ2-1	.	.	TGTGCCAGCAGCCCCAGTGGCAATGAGCAGTTCTTC	CASSPSGNEQFF
TRBV18	TRBJ2-5	.	.	TGTGCCAGCTCACGCGACACACAAGAGACCCAGTACTTC	CASSRDTQETQYF
TRBV11-3	TRBJ1-2	once	.	TGTGCCAGCAGCTCAGGGGAAGCATCCTATGGCTACACCTTC	CASSSGEASYGYTF
TRBV7-9	TRBJ1-1	.	.	TGTGCCAGCAGCACTCAGGGGAGCACTGAAGCTTTCTTT	CASSTQGSTEAFF
TRBV5-4	TRBJ1-3	.	TRBD1	TGTGCCAGCAGCTTGGCGCCAGGGGGATCTGGAAACACCATATATTTT	CASSLAPGGSGNTIYF
TRBV11-2	TRBJ2-7	.	TRBD2	TGTGCCAGCAGCGCACCTAGCGGGTCTAGCTCCTACGAGCAGTACTTC	CASSAPSGSSSYEQYF
TRBV6-2/TRBV6-3	TRBJ2-1	.	.	TGTGCCAGCAGTTACTCGATGTCGGGGTCCAAGTTCTTC	CASSYSMSGSKFF
TRBV7-2	TRBJ1-3	.	.	TGTGCCAGCAGCTCACAGGTCCCCTTCTCCGGAAACACCATATATTTT	CASSSQVPFSGNTIYF
TRBV2	TRBJ2-1	.	.	TGTGCCAGCAACCTCGGGGGGGGGACAGTCCACAATGAGCAGTTCTTC	CASNLGGGTVHNEQFF
TRBV6-2/TRBV6-3	TRBJ2-5	.	.	TGTGCCAGCAGTTATTCGCACGCGGGGAAGCAAGAGACCCAGTACTTC	CASSYSHAGKQETQYF
TRBV9	TRBJ1-1	.	TRBD1	TGTGCCAGCAGCTCGCAGGGGGTCCTGAACACTGAAGCTTTCTTT	CASSSQGVLNTEAFF
TRBV7-8	TRBJ2-1	.	TRBD2	TGTGCCAGCAGCCCCCGTATGCGGGGGGTACCCTGGCCTTACAATGAGCAGTTCTTC	CASSPRMRGVPWPYNEQFF
TRBV7-2	TRBJ1-1	once	.	TGTGCCAGCAGCCCCACAGGCCTGAACACTGAAGCTTTCTTT	CASSPTGLNTEAFF
TRBV11-2	TRBJ2-5	.	TRBD2	TGTGCCAGCGCCGCGAATCCCGGGGGGCAAGAGACCCAGTACTTC	CASAANPGGQETQYF
TRBV6-1	TRBJ2-7	once	TRBD2	TGTGCCAGCAGTGAAGCAGGGGCAAGCGGGGCCTACGAGCAGTACTTC	CASSEAGASGAYEQYF
TRBV7-2	TRBJ2-5	.	.	TGTGCCAGCAGCCGCCCCCAGGGGACTAACCAAGAGACCCAGTACTTC	CASSRPQGTNQETQYF
TRBV7-2	TRBJ2-5	.	TRBD1	TGTGCCAGCAGCTTATACAGGGGCACGGAGACCCAGTACTTC	CASSLYRGTETQYF
TRBV30	TRBJ1-2	.	.	TGTGCCTGGAGTTCAACGGGGGACCCTACTAACTATGGCTACACCTTC	CAWSSTGDPTNYGYTF